The 8 T cell receptor beta chains presented below share a single source sample, sequenced in a study of CD8+CD57+ T cells in acquired aplastic anemia. CDR3 and TCR beta VDJ profiling relied on a genomic DNA template. TCRdb passed the reads through MiXCR, listing each CDR3 protein once. This sample has fewer than 200,000 distinct CDR3 sequences, with about two thirds found just once. The patients chosen for sequencing had shown expansion of CD8+CD57+ cells (detected by flow cytometry). Sequencing input: sorted CD4+, CD8+, or CD8+CD57+ T cells (not recorded which) from PBMCs. These receptors all stem from a human donor with aplastic anemia.

This clonotype showed up just once. The rearrangement joins TRBV19 to TRBJ1-1, with TRBD1 matching over 8 bases. This CDR3 comprises 14 residues. J lost 0 bases, V lost 6 bases, and 3 bases had no gene match. Looked up from germline, CDR1 is LNHDA and CDR2 is SQIVND (reference sequence). The CDR3: CASSQDRVNTEAFF. As DNA, the CDR3 is TGTGCCAGTAGCCAGGACAGGGTGAACACTGAAGCTTTCTTT.

The sample holds one count of this clonotype. The chain recombines TRBV7-2 with TRBJ2-1; 13 bases map to TRBD2. Per the germline V gene, CDR1 is SGHTA and CDR2 is FQGNSA. This CDR3 contains 16 residues. Trimming took 3 bases from V and 2 from J; bases not matched to a gene: 1. CDR3 loop: CASSLGLAGPYNEQFF. CDR3 DNA: TGTGCCAGCAGCTTGGGACTAGCGGGGCCCTACAATGAGCAGTTCTTC.

The CDR3 DNA reads as TGTGCTTGGGGAGATGGAATATCCTACGAGCAGTACTTC. Its translation is CAWGDGISYEQYF. The V and J genes are TRBV9 and TRBJ2-7; a possible D gene is TRBD2 (5 bases). The CDR3 is 13 amino acids. Germline assignment: CDR1 SGDLS and CDR2 YYNGEE.

This clonotype was detected ten times or more. J is TRBJ1-5 and V is TRBV4-3, with a possible D match to TRBD1 (5 bases). The CDR3 is 15 amino acids. V was trimmed by 0 bases and J by 6 bases, leaving 12 bases between them. The germline gives CDR1 LGHNA, CDR2 YSLEER. The CDR3 sequence: CASSQDPGEPQPQHF. CDR3 DNA sequence: TGCGCCAGCAGCCAAGATCCGGGGGAACCTCAGCCCCAGCATTTT.

This clonotype was seen repeatedly, ten times or more. This chain uses TRBV6-5 with TRBJ2-7, with D unclear. The V gene's germline CDR1 is MNHEY and CDR2 SVGAGI. With 5 bases removed from V and 0 bases from J, the gap between germline ends came to 17 bases. This CDR3 has 16 amino acids. Written as DNA, the CDR3 is TGTGCCAGCAGTCACAGACCCGATATTAGCTCCTACGAGCAGTACTTC. Its protein product is CASSHRPDISSYEQYF.

This clonotype was detected only once. The CDR3: CASSGLRQGLSGNTIYF. In DNA form, the CDR3 reads TGTGCCAGCAGTGGATTGAGACAGGGGCTTTCTGGAAACACCATATATTTT. The gene calls are TRBV25-1 and TRBJ1-3; 8 nucleotides line up with TRBD1. The ends lost 4 bases at V and 1 base at J; junction bases unmatched: 9. The length of the CDR3 is 17 residues. Per germline, CDR1 MGHDK and CDR2 SYGVNS.

The chain links TRBV7-9 to TRBJ2-5, with 11 bases that match TRBD2. With 5 bases clipped from V and 9 bases from J, the junction kept 17 bases outside the gene matches. The germline V gene has CDR1 SEHNR and CDR2 FQNEAQ (reference sequence). This CDR3 comprises 17 residues. The CDR3 sequence is CASSRSGLADLVGAQYF. Here the CDR3 DNA reads TGTGCCAGCAGCCGATCGGGACTAGCGGACCTGGTAGGAGCCCAGTACTTC.

DNA of the CDR3: TGTGCCAGCAGCTTGGGGGACACTAATGAAAAACTGTTTTTT. Amino acids: CASSLGDTNEKLFF. The rearrangement links TRBV5-6 to TRBJ1-4, with TRBD1 as a possible D gene (5 bases). Germline CDR1 and CDR2: SGHDT and YYEEEE. The CDR3 sequence is 14 residues long. The V gene lost 0 bases and the J gene lost 2 bases, with 5 bases spanning the gap.